Listed below are T cell receptor beta chains from one sample, sequenced in a study of regulatory T cells in long-lasting Graves disease. TCRdb re-called the multiplex PCR reads through MiXCR, storing one row per CDR3 protein. The table includes about 620,000 distinct CDR3 sequences, about 15% detected once. The same data also contributed to another study, on T cells in Graves' hyperthyroidism and ophthalmopathy.

The sequencing here drew on peripheral blood mononuclear cells (PBMCs), taken at new diagnosis, from a patient treated with antithyroid drugs. The receptor set was obtained from a woman younger than 45 with Graves disease. CDR3s include the opening cysteine and the closing phenylalanine or tryptophan. D genes are given only for firm matches. Rows may omit the clone size; those that give it use once, few, many or a size class.

15	NA	TRBJ2-2	TRBV9	NA	TGTGCCAGCAGCGGTTCTAGCGCGAACACCGGGGAGCTGTTTTTT	CASSGSSANTGELFF
15	TRBD1	TRBJ2-5	TRBV6-1	many	TGTGCCAGCAGTGTCACCGGGACAGGACAAGAGACCCAGTACTTC	CASSVTGTGQETQYF
15	TRBD1	TRBJ2-3	TRBV18	many	TGTGCCAGCTCAACGAGGACAGGGTGGTCAGATACGCAGTATTTT	CASSTRTGWSDTQYF
13	TRBD1	TRBJ1-2	TRBV7-8	NA	TGTGCCAGCAGCTTATCAGGGGGCGGTGGCTACACCTTC	CASSLSGGGGYTF
15	NA	TRBJ1-2	TRBV28	many	TGTGCCAGCAGCCTACCCGCCGGGGCTAACTATGGCTACACCTTC	CASSLPAGANYGYTF
15	NA	TRBJ2-7	TRBV6-2/TRBV6-3	many	TGTGCCAGCAGTGCTTGGGGGGCCGACTCCTACGAGCAGTACTTC	CASSAWGADSYEQYF
14	NA	TRBJ2-1	TRBV24-1	few	TGTGCCACCAGTGATTTAGCGTCTGACAATGAGCAGTTCTTC	CATSDLASDNEQFF
14	TRBD1	TRBJ1-4	TRBV6-2/TRBV6-3	few	TGTGCCAGCAGACGACAGGGCGGTGATGAAAAACTGTTTTTT	CASRRQGGDEKLFF
14	NA	TRBJ2-7	TRBV10-3	NA	TGTGCCATCAGTAGTAGCCCCGACACGGACGAGCAGTACTTC	CAISSSPDTDEQYF
17	TRBD1	TRBJ2-7	TRBV6-5	few	TGTGCCAGCAGTTACACCTCTGCCAACAGGGGTAGCTACGAGCAGTACTTC	CASSYTSANRGSYEQYF
13	NA	TRBJ1-2	TRBV19	few	TGTGCCAGTAGCACACCCAACAGGGCACGCTACACCTTC	CASSTPNRARYTF
13	TRBD2	TRBJ2-1	TRBV2	NA	TGTGCCAGCAATTGGCGGGGGTACAATGAGCAGTTCTTC	CASNWRGYNEQFF
16	TRBD1	TRBJ1-6	TRBV7-2	NA	TGTGCCAGCAGCTTAGGGGCAGGGGGCTATAATTCACCCCTCCACTTT	CASSLGAGGYNSPLHF
14	NA	TRBJ1-5	TRBV6-1	NA	TGTGCCAGCAGTATAATGACTGAAAATCAGCCCCAGCATTTT	CASSIMTENQPQHF
13	NA	TRBJ2-7	TRBV20-1	many	TGCAGTGCCCCTGGACATCTATCATACGAGCAGTACTTC	CSAPGHLSYEQYF
15	NA	TRBJ1-1	TRBV20-1	few	TGCAGCTCAATCACGGCCCTCCTAAGAGACACTGAAGCTTTCTTT	CSSITALLRDTEAFF
14	NA	TRBJ1-4	TRBV6-2/TRBV6-3	many	TGTGCCAGCAGCGACCTTGCAACTAATGAAAAACTGTTTTTT	CASSDLATNEKLFF
16	TRBD1	TRBJ2-5	TRBV2	many	TGTGCCAGCAGTGAATCGCGACAGGGGTTTGGAGAGACCCAGTACTTC	CASSESRQGFGETQYF
15	NA	TRBJ1-2	TRBV27	NA	TGTGCCAGCAGTTTAGGGGACCCCTCTATCTATGGCTACACCTTC	CASSLGDPSIYGYTF
13	NA	TRBJ2-7	TRBV3-1	NA	TGTGCCACTAGGCGGGGAAGCTCCTACGAGCAGTACTTC	CATRRGSSYEQYF
15	TRBD1	TRBJ2-7	TRBV28	few	TGTGCCAGCAGCTCAGGGGGCGCGGCCACCTACGAGCAGTACTTC	CASSSGGAATYEQYF
14	NA	TRBJ1-2	TRBV5-1	many	TGCGCCAGCAGCTTGGGGAACCTACAGCTTCCCTACACCTTC	CASSLGNLQLPYTF
15	TRBD2	TRBJ2-7	TRBV6-5	many	TGTGCCAGCAGTTACTCGCGGGGGGAAGGCTACGAGCAGTACTTC	CASSYSRGEGYEQYF
16	TRBD1	TRBJ1-4	TRBV28	many	TGTGCCAGCAGCCCCCCCCTCGGACAGGGGGATGAAAAACTGTTTTTT	CASSPPLGQGDEKLFF
14	NA	TRBJ1-2	TRBV28	many	TGTGCCAGCAGCCCTAGGCCGGGTCTCTATGGCTACACCTTC	CASSPRPGLYGYTF
15	NA	TRBJ1-3	TRBV6-2/TRBV6-3	NA	TGTGCCAGCAGTTACGGGGGCAACTCTGGAAACACCATATATTTT	CASSYGGNSGNTIYF
12	NA	TRBJ2-3	TRBV24-1	NA	TGTGCCACCGAGTCTAGCACAGATACGCAGTATTTT	CATESSTDTQYF
13	NA	TRBJ1-4	TRBV6-1	many	TGTGCCAGCGAGCAGTGGGTTAATGAAAAACTGTTTTTT	CASEQWVNEKLFF
18	NA	TRBJ2-6	TRBV5-1	NA	TGCGCCAGCAGCTTGGGATCGGGCGGGGGCTCCGGGGCCAACGTCCTGACTTTC	CASSLGSGGGSGANVLTF
13	NA	TRBJ1-1	TRBV29-1	many	TGCAGCGTTTCAATGAGGGGAAACACTGAAGCTTTCTTT	CSVSMRGNTEAFF
17	TRBD2	TRBJ2-3	TRBV6-5	few	TGTGCCAGCAGTTATTTGGCGGGAGAGCCCCGCACAGATACGCAGTATTTT	CASSYLAGEPRTDTQYF
16	NA	TRBJ1-6	TRBV5-1	once	TGCGCCAGCAGCTTGGAACCGGGACACAGTAATTCACCCCTCCACTTT	CASSLEPGHSNSPLHF
13	NA	TRBJ2-1	TRBV28	NA	TGTGCCAGCAGCTTTCGTAGTTTGGGTGGGCAGTTCTTC	CASSFRSLGGQFF
16	TRBD2	TRBJ2-5	TRBV7-3	NA	TGTGCCAGCAGCTTAACTAGCGGGGTACTCCAAGAGACCCGGTACTTC	CASSLTSGVLQETRYF
14	NA	TRBJ1-5	TRBV28	NA	TGTGCCAGCAGCCAGGAGTCGTCAAGGCAGCCCCAGCATTTT	CASSQESSRQPQHF
17	NA	TRBJ1-2	TRBV28	many	TGTGCCAGCAGCCTATCGTCCCAGGGGACTCGGAGGTATGGCTACACCTTC	CASSLSSQGTRRYGYTF
15	NA	TRBJ1-1	TRBV28	many	TGTGCCAGCAGGCGGGAGCGGGAACGGGGCACTGAAGCTTTCTTT	CASRRERERGTEAFF
15	NA	TRBJ2-1	TRBV28	NA	TGTGCCAGCAGTTCCGGGGCAGGGGTCTACAATGAGCAGTTCTTC	CASSSGAGVYNEQFF
14	NA	TRBJ2-7	TRBV12-3/TRBV12-4	many	TGTGCCAGCAGTTTATTAGCCATAAGCGACGAGCAGTACTTC	CASSLLAISDEQYF
15	NA	TRBJ1-3	TRBV7-2	few	TGTGCCAGCAGCTTACGGCGGGAAACCGGAAACACCATATATTTT	CASSLRRETGNTIYF
22	TRBD2	TRBJ2-3	TRBV7-3	many	TGTGCCAGCAGCGCTCGGACAGGGGGCCCGGGACTAGCGGGAGGTTACTCAGATACGCAGTATTTT	CASSARTGGPGLAGGYSDTQYF
14	NA	TRBJ1-2	TRBV28	many	TGTGCCAGCAGCGACCGCGGGGGGACGAGGGGCTACACCTTC	CASSDRGGTRGYTF
12	NA	TRBJ1-3	TRBV20-1	many	TGCAGTGCTAGTCCCGTCGGGACCACCATATATTTT	CSASPVGTTIYF
16	TRBD1	TRBJ1-6	TRBV20-1	NA	TGCAGTGCTAGAGCTCTGGACAGGGAAGATAATTCACCCCTCCACTTT	CSARALDREDNSPLHF
14	TRBD2	TRBJ2-1	TRBV6-2/TRBV6-3	many	TGTGCCAGCAGGTCTAGCGGGAGATACAATGAGCAGTTCTTC	CASRSSGRYNEQFF
12	TRBD1	TRBJ1-2	TRBV29-1	NA	TGCAGCGCAATCGACAGGGGCTATGGCTACACCTTC	CSAIDRGYGYTF
19	TRBD1	TRBJ1-1	TRBV7-2	few	TGTGCCAGCAGCTTACTCGGACAGGGACCAAACCCCCTGTCCACCGAAGCTTTCTTT	CASSLLGQGPNPLSTEAFF
15	NA	TRBJ2-7	TRBV6-2/TRBV6-3	many	TGTGCCAGCAGATTGACTAGTCTGGGCCTCTACGAGCAGTACTTC	CASRLTSLGLYEQYF
14	TRBD2	TRBJ2-3	TRBV10-3	few	TGTGCCATCAATTCGGGACTAAATGGAGATACGCAGTATTTT	CAINSGLNGDTQYF
14	NA	TRBJ2-7	TRBV14	NA	TGTGCCAGCAGCCTTGCCCTTGGCCTCTACGAGCAGTACTTC	CASSLALGLYEQYF
14	NA	TRBJ2-3	TRBV5-1	few	TGCGCCAGCAGCTTCCTGACTAGCACAGATACGCAGTATTTT	CASSFLTSTDTQYF
13	NA	TRBJ2-7	TRBV3-1	NA	TGTGCCAGCAGCCAGTCACAGACCTACGAGCAGTACTTC	CASSQSQTYEQYF
15	TRBD2	TRBJ2-7	TRBV18	many	TGTGCCAGCTCACCACAAGGGCGGGAGACCCACGAGCAGTACTTC	CASSPQGRETHEQYF
16	NA	TRBJ2-2	TRBV5-6	NA	TGTGCCAGCAGCCCGCCGATCCCAGAATGGTCCGGGGAGCTGTTTTTT	CASSPPIPEWSGELFF
15	TRBD2	TRBJ2-7	TRBV3-1	many	TGTGCCAGCAGCCTCCGGACTAGCGGTCCCTACGAGCAGTACTTC	CASSLRTSGPYEQYF
13	NA	TRBJ1-6	TRBV11-1	many	TGTGCCAGCAGCGAACGAAGGAATTCACCCCTCCACTTT	CASSERRNSPLHF
12	NA	TRBJ1-5	TRBV6-1	many	TGTGCCAGCAGCGAGGGAAATCAGCCCCAGCATTTT	CASSEGNQPQHF
13	NA	TRBJ2-2	TRBV24-1	NA	TGTGCCACCAGTGATTTATGGGCCGGGGAGCTGTTTTTT	CATSDLWAGELFF
15	TRBD1	TRBJ1-5	TRBV19	few	TGTGCCAGTAAACTAGGGACAGGCCTCAATCAGCCCCAGCATTTT	CASKLGTGLNQPQHF